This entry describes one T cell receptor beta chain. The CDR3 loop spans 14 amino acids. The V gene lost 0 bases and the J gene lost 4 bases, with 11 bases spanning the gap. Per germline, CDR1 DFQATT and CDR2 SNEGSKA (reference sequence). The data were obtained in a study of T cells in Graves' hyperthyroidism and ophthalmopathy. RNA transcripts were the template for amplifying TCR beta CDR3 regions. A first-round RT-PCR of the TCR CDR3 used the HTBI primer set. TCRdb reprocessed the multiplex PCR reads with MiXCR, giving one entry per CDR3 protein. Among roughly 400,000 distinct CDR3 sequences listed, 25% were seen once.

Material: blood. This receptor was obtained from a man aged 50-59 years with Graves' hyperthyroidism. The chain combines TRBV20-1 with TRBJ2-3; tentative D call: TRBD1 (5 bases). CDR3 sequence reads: CSARDFWGPDTQYF. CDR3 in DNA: TGCAGTGCTAGAGATTTTTGGGGCCCAGATACGCAGTATTTT.